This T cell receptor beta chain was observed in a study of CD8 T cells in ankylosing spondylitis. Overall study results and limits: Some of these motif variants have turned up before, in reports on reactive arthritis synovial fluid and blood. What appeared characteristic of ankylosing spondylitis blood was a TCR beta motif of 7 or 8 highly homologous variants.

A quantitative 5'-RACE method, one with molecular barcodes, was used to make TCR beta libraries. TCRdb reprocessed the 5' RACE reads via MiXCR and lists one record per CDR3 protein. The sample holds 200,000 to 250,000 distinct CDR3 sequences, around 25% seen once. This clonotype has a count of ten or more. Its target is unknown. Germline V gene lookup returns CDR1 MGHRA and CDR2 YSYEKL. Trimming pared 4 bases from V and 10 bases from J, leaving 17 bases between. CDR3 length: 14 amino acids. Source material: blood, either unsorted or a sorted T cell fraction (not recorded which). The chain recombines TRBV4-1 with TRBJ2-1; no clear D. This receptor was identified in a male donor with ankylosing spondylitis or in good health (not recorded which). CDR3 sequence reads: CASSLGPFITEQFF. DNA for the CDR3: TGCGCCAGCAGCCTAGGACCTTTTATCACAGAGCAGTTCTTC.